The 16 T cell receptor beta chains in this list originate from one sample, sequenced in a study of somatic mutations in cytotoxic T cells in rheumatoid arthritis. Using immunoSEQ multiplex PCR, the repertoire was profiled, and TCRdb retains in-frame clones only, with some absent. The sample includes roughly 13,000 clones, about three quarters seen only once; the top ten take about 7.4%. The material sequenced was CD8+ T cells sorted from blood. Every receptor here comes from an adult with rheumatoid arthritis.

The chain combines TRBV5-2 with TRBJ1-2. TRBV5-2 is annotated as a pseudogene. This CDR3 spans 14 amino acids. The CDR3 region is CASNQVRKTYGYTF. For the CDR3, the DNA is TGTGCCAGCAATCAAGTACGAAAGACCTATGGCTACACCTTC.

The V gene is TRBV4-1, the J gene TRBJ1-6; D is undetermined. CDR1 and CDR2 (germline): MGHRA, YSYEKL. The V end was cut by 0 bases, the J end by 7 bases, with 10 bases between. This CDR3 is 15 amino acids long. In nucleotides, the CDR3 is TGCGCCAGCAGCCAAGATTTAATCAGCAATTCACCCCTCCACTTT. The encoded protein is CASSQDLISNSPLHF.

V is TRBV7-9 and J is TRBJ2-1; D gene unclear. Deletions cut 5 bases from V and 9 bases from J, with 17 bases between. Per the germline V gene, CDR1 is SEHNR and CDR2 is FQNEAQ (reference sequence). CDR3 length: 14 residues. In DNA, the CDR3 is TGTGCCAGCAGCCCCCCGTGGGCCTACGGTGAGCAGTTCTTC. It is translated as CASSPPWAYGEQFF.

This sequence joins TRBV7-9 and TRBJ2-7; D is perhaps TRBD1 (6 bases). The CDR3 runs 16 residues. V shed 5 bases and J shed 4 bases, with 21 bases lying between them. Germline lookup yields CDR1 SEHNR and CDR2 FQNEAQ (reference sequence). CDR3 in amino acids: CASSTGSTGYRYEQYF. The CDR3, as DNA: TGTGCCAGCAGCACCGGTTCTACAGGGTATCGTTACGAGCAGTACTTC.

This sequence joins TRBV6-1 and TRBJ1-2; weak D call: TRBD1 (6 bases). The CDR3 covers 14 residues. Germline lookup yields CDR1 MNHNS and CDR2 SASEGT. Trimming took off 3 bases at V and 4 bases at J, with 12 bases between the two ends. The CDR3 DNA reads as TGTGCCAGCAGTGATAACAGGGCCCTCTATGGCTACACCTTC. Its protein product is CASSDNRALYGYTF.

The chain carries TRBV19 and TRBJ1-1; no clear D gene. The germline CDR1 and CDR2 sequences are LNHDA and SQIVND (reference sequence). The V gene lost 3 bases and the J gene lost 3 bases, with 14 bases spanning the gap. This CDR3 has 15 residues. The CDR3 DNA is TGTGCCAGTAGTATTGTTGGGTGGTTGGACACTGAAGCTTTCTTT. This sequence encodes CASSIVGWLDTEAFF.

The chain has TRBV15 and TRBJ2-2, with TRBD1 as a possible D gene (5 bases). This CDR3 region has 17 residues. Trimming took off 5 bases at V and 6 bases at J, with 22 bases between the two ends. Germline V lookup: CDR1 LNHNV, CDR2 YYDKDF (reference sequence). CDR3: CATSEFLVGFRAGELFF. CDR3 coding DNA: TGTGCCACCAGCGAGTTCTTAGTGGGGTTCAGGGCCGGGGAGCTGTTTTTT. The variable domain in full, with the rest retrieved from reference TRBV15 and TRBJ2-2, is DAMVIQNPRYQVTQFGKPVTLSCSQTLNHNVMYWYQQKSSQAPKLLFHYYDKDFNNEADTPDNFQSRRPNTSFCFLDIRSPGLGDTAMYLCATSEFLVGFRAGELFFGEGSRLTVL.

The chain joins TRBV6-5 to TRBJ1-1; tentative D call: TRBD1 (5 bases). The CDR3 has 14 residues. V was clipped by 6 bases and J by 1 base, with 12 bases between them. Germline V gives CDR1 MNHEY, CDR2 SVGAGI. The CDR3 bases are TGTGCCAGCAGGGTTACAGGAGGGAACACTGAAGCTTTCTTT. It encodes CASRVTGGNTEAFF.

This rearrangement joins TRBV5-5 to TRBJ2-7; 8 bases fit TRBD1. The ends lost 4 bases at V and 3 bases at J; junction bases unmatched: 12. Germline CDR1 reads SGHKS; CDR2 reads YYEKEE (reference sequence). This CDR3 region has 16 residues. CDR3 nucleotide sequence: TGTGCCAGCAGCCCCTTGGGTCCGGACAGGGACTACGAGCAGTACTTC. This sequence encodes CASSPLGPDRDYEQYF.

The chain employs TRBV7-9 and TRBJ1-1, with D unresolved. The CDR3 length is 12 residues. Trimming removed 3 bases from V and 6 bases from J, with 8 bases in between. Germline CDR1 SEHNR, CDR2 FQNEAQ (reference sequence). CDR3 residues: CASSFKTPEAFF. DNA of the CDR3: TGTGCCAGCAGCTTTAAGACACCTGAAGCTTTCTTT. Full variable domain (outside the CDR3, taken from reference TRBV7-9 and TRBJ1-1): DTGVSQNPRHKITKRGQNVTFRCDPISEHNRLYWYRQTLGQGPEFLTYFQNEAQLEKSRLLSDRFSAERPKGSFSTLEIQRTEQGDSAMYLCASSFKTPEAFFGQGTRLTVV.

The chain couples TRBV9 to TRBJ2-3, with D possibly TRBD2 on 7 matching bases. The germline gives CDR1 SGDLS, CDR2 YYNGEE. The germline V and J ends were trimmed by 3 bases and 1 base, with 9 bases remaining between them. This CDR3 is 14 amino acids long. CDR3 loop: CASSEGGGTDTQYF. The DNA for the CDR3 is TGTGCCAGCAGCGAAGGGGGGGGCACAGATACGCAGTATTTT. The full variable domain, rest sourced from reference TRBV9 and TRBJ2-3, is DSGVTQTPKHLITATGQRVTLRCSPRSGDLSVYWYQQSLDQGLQFLIQYYNGEERAKGNILERFSAQQFPDLHSELNLSSLELGDSALYFCASSEGGGTDTQYFGPGTRLTVL.

The chain employs TRBV5-6 and TRBJ2-6; D call uncertain. The germline V gene encodes CDR1 SGHDT and CDR2 YYEEEE. Trimming stripped 0 bases from V and 4 bases from J, with 5 bases between. This CDR3 region has 14 residues. CDR3 nucleotides: TGTGCCAGCAGCTTGGCCGGAGGGGCCAACGTCCTGACTTTC. Its translation is CASSLAGGANVLTF. Combining the CDR3 with reference TRBV5-6 and TRBJ2-6 gives the whole variable domain DAGVTQSPTHLIKTRGQQVTLRCSPKSGHDTVSWYQQALGQGPQFIFQYYEEEERQRGNFPDRFSGHQFPNYSSELNVNALLLGDSALYLCASSLAGGANVLTFGAGSRLTVL.

The gene calls are TRBV28 and TRBJ1-1, with 8 bases fitting TRBD1. CDR3 length equals 15 residues. Germline V gene lookup returns CDR1 MDHEN and CDR2 SYDVKM. The trim removed 3 bases at V and 7 bases at J, leaving 10 bases unmatched. CDR3 residues: CASSFMVTGDLEAFF. DNA of the CDR3: TGTGCCAGCAGTTTTATGGTGACAGGGGATCTTGAAGCTTTCTTT.

For the CDR3, the DNA is TGCGCCAGCAGCTTCTATACATTACAAGAGACCCAGTACTTC. Translating it yields CASSFYTLQETQYF. The chain uses TRBV5-1 and TRBJ2-5; no definite D call. Germline values: CDR1 SGHRS, CDR2 YFSETQ. V lost 2 bases to trimming and J lost 2 bases, with 10 bases between them. The CDR3 is 14 amino acids.

In DNA form, the CDR3 reads TGTGCCAGCAGCTGGAGGACTAGCGGGAGAGATACGCAGTATTTT. It is translated as CASSWRTSGRDTQYF. The chain employs TRBV5-6 and TRBJ2-3, with 13 bases lining up with TRBD2. The germline CDR1 and CDR2 sequences are SGHDT and YYEEEE. This CDR3 region has 15 residues. Losses at the gene ends were 3 bases for V and 5 bases for J; bases not matched to a gene: 3.

V usage is TRBV29-1 and J usage is TRBJ2-1; weak D call: TRBD2 (7 bases). Germline CDR1 is SQVTM and CDR2 is ANQGSEA. The V gene lost 3 bases and the J gene lost 4 bases, with 13 bases spanning the gap. The CDR3 runs to 14 residues. CDR3 loop: CSVEGEGGYNEQFF. The DNA for the CDR3 is TGCAGCGTTGAGGGGGAGGGGGGTTACAATGAGCAGTTCTTC.